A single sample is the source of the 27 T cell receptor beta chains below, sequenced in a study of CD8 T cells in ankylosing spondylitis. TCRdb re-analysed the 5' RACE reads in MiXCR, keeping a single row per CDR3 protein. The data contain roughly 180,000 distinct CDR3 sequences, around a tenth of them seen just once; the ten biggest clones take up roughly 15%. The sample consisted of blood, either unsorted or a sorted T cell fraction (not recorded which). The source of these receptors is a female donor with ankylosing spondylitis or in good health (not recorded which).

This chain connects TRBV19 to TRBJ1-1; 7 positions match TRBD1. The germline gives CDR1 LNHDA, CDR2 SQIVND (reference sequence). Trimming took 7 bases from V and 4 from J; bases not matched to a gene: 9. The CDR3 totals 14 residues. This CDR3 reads CASTGTAIVTEAFF. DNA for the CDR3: TGTGCCAGTACTGGGACAGCGATTGTCACTGAAGCTTTCTTT.

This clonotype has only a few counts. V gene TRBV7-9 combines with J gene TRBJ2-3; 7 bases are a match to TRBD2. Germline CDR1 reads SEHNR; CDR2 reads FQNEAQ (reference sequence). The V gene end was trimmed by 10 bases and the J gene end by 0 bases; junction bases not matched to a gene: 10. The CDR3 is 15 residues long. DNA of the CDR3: TGTGCCAATCCCCCTAGCGGTACTAGCACAGATACGCAGTATTTT. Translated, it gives CANPPSGTSTDTQYF. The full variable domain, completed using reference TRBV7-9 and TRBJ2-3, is DTGVSQNPRHKITKRGQNVTFRCDPISEHNRLYWYRQTLGQGPEFLTYFQNEAQLEKSRLLSDRFSAERPKGSFSTLEIQRTEQGDSAMYLCANPPSGTSTDTQYFGPGTRLTVL.

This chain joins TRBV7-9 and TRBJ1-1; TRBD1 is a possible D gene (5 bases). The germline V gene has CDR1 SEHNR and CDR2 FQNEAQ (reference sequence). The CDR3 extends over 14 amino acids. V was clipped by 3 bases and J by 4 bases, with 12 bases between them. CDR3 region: CASSFVQGGTEAFF. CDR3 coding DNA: TGTGCCAGCAGCTTCGTTCAGGGTGGCACTGAAGCTTTCTTT. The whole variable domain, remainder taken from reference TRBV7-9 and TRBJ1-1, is DTGVSQNPRHKITKRGQNVTFRCDPISEHNRLYWYRQTLGQGPEFLTYFQNEAQLEKSRLLSDRFSAERPKGSFSTLEIQRTEQGDSAMYLCASSFVQGGTEAFFGQGTRLTVV.

CDR3 residues: CASSLYQHLEEFF. For the CDR3, the DNA is TGTGCCAGCAGTTTATACCAACATTTGGAGGAGTTCTTC. This rearrangement joins TRBV27 to TRBJ2-1; D may be TRBD2 (5 bases). Deletions cut 1 base from V and 14 bases from J, with 15 bases between. Germline CDR1 MNHEY, CDR2 SMNVEV (reference sequence). This CDR3 is built from 13 residues.

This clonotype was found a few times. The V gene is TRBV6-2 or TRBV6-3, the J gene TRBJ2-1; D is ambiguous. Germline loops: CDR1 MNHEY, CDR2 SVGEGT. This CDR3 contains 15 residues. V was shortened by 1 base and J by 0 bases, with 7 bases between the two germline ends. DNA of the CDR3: TGTGCCAGCAGTTACTTCCGGAACTCCTACAATGAGCAGTTCTTC. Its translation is CASSYFRNSYNEQFF.

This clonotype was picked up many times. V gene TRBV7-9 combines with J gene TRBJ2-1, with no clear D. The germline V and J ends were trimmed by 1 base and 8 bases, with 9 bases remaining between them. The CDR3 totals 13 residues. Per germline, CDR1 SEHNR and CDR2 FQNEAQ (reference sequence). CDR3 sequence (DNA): TGTGCCAGCAGCTTAGACTGGAGCGATGAGCAGTTCTTC. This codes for CASSLDWSDEQFF. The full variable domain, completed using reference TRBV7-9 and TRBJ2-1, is DTGVSQNPRHKITKRGQNVTFRCDPISEHNRLYWYRQTLGQGPEFLTYFQNEAQLEKSRLLSDRFSAERPKGSFSTLEIQRTEQGDSAMYLCASSLDWSDEQFFGPGTRLTVL.

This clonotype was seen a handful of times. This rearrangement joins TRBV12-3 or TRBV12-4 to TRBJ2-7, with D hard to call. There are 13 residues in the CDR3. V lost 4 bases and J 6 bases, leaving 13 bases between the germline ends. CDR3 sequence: CASSWKVVGEQYF. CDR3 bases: TGTGCCAGCAGTTGGAAAGTGGTTGGCGAGCAGTACTTC.

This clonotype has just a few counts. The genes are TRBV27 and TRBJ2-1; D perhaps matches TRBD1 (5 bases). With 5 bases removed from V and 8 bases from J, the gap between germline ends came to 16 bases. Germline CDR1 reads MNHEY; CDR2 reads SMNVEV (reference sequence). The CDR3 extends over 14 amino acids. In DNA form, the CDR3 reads TGTGCCAGCAGTAGGGCAGGGATTTTGGATGAGCAGTTCTTC. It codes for CASSRAGILDEQFF.

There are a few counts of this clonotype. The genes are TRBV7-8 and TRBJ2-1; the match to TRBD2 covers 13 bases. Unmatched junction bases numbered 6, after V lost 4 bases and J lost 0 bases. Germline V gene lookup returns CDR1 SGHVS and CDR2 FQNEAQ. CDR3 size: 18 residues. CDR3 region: CASSSGLAGASSYNEQFF. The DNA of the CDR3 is TGTGCCAGCAGCTCTGGACTAGCGGGAGCCTCCTCCTACAATGAGCAGTTCTTC.

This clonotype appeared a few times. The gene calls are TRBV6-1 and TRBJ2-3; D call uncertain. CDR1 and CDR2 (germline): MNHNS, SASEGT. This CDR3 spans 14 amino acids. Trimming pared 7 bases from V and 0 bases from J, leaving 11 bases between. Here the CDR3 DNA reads TGTGCCAGCACTAGTAGAGATAGCACAGATACGCAGTATTTT. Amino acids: CASTSRDSTDTQYF.

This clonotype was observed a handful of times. As DNA, the CDR3 is TGTGCCTGGAGTCAGGGGGCCGGGGGCACAGATACGCAGTATTTT. It yields the protein CAWSQGAGGTDTQYF. This chain links TRBV30 with TRBJ2-3; 8 bases are shared with TRBD1. Germline values: CDR1 GTSNPN, CDR2 SVGIG (reference sequence). The trim removed 2 bases at V and 1 base at J, leaving 5 bases unmatched. This CDR3 is built from 15 residues.

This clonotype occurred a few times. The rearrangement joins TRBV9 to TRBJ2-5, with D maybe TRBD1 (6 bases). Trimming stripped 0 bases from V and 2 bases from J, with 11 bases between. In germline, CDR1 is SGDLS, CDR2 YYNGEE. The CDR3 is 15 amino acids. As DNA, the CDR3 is TGTGCCAGCAGCGTAGGGGTAGGGGGTCAAGAGACCCAGTACTTC. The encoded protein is CASSVGVGGQETQYF.

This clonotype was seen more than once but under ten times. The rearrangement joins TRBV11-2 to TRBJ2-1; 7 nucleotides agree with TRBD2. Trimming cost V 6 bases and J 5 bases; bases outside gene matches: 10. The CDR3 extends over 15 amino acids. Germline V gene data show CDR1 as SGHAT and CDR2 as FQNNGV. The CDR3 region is CASREPTGLNNEQFF. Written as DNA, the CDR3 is TGTGCCAGCAGGGAACCGACGGGACTAAACAATGAGCAGTTCTTC.

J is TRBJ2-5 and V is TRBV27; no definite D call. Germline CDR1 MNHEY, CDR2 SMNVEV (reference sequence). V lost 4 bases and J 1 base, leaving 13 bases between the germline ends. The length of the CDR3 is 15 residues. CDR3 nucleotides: TGTGCCAGCAGTTCCAATTGGAAACTCCAAGAGACCCAGTACTTC. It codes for CASSSNWKLQETQYF.

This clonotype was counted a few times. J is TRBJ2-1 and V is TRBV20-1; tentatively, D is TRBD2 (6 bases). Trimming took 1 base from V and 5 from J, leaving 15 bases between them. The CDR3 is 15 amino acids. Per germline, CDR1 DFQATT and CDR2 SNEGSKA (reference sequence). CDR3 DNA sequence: TGCAGTGCTAGAGGGGACTTCCACGATGACAATGAGCAGTTCTTC. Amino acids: CSARGDFHDDNEQFF.

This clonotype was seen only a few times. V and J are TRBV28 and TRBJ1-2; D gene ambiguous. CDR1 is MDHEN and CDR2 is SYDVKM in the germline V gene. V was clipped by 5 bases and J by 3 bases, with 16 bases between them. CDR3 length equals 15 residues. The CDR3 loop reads CASSLHSGGYYGYTF. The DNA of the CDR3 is TGTGCCAGCAGTCTTCACAGCGGTGGATACTATGGCTACACCTTC.

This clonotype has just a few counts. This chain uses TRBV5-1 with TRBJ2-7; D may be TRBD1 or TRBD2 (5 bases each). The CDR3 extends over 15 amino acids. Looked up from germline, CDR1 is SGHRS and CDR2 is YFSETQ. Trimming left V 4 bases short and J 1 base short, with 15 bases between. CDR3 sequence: CASSLPGRGSYEQYF. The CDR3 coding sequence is TGCGCCAGCAGCCTGCCGGGACGGGGTTCCTACGAGCAGTACTTC.

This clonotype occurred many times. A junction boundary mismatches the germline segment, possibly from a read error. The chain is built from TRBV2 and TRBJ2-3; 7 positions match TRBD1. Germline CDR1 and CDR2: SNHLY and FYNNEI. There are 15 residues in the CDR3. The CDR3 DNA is TGTGCCAGCAGCGAAGGACAGGATACCACAGATACGCAGTATTTT. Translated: CASSEGQDTTDTQYF.

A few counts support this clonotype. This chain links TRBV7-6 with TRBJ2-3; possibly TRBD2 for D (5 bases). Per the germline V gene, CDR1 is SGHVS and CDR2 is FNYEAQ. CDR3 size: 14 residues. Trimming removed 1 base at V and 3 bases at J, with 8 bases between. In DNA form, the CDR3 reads TGTGCCAGCAGCTTAGAGAGGGAAACAGATACGCAGTATTTT. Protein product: CASSLERETDTQYF.

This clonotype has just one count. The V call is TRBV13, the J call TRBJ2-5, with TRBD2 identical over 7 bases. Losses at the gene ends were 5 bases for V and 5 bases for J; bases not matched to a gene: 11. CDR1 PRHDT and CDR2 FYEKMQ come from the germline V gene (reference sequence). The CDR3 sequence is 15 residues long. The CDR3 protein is CASSPEGSGEETQYF. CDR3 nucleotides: TGTGCCAGCAGCCCGGAGGGGAGCGGGGAGGAGACCCAGTACTTC.

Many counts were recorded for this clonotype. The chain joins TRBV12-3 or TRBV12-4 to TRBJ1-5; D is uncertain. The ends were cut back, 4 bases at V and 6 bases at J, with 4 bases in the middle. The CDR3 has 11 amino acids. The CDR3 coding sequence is TGTGCCAGCAGTTATGGTCAGCCCCAGCATTTT. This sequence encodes CASSYGQPQHF.

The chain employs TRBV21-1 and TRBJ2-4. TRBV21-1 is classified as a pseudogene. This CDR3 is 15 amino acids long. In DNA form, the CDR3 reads TGTGCCAGCGCCTGCGATTCTGACCTGAAAAACATTCAGTACTTC. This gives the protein CASACDSDLKNIQYF.

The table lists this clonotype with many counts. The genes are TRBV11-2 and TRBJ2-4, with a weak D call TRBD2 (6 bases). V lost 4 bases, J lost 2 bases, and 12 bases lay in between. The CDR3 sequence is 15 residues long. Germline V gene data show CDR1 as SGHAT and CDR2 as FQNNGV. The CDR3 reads CASSSPGSPKNIQYF. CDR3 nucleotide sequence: TGTGCCAGCAGCTCCCCCGGGAGCCCCAAAAACATTCAGTACTTC.

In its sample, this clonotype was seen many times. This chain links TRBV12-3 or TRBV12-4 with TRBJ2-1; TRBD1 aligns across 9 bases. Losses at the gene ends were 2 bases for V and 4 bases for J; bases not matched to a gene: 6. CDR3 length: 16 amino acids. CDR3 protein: CASSLRAGQGYNEQFF. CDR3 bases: TGTGCCAGCAGTTTAAGGGCGGGACAGGGTTACAATGAGCAGTTCTTC.

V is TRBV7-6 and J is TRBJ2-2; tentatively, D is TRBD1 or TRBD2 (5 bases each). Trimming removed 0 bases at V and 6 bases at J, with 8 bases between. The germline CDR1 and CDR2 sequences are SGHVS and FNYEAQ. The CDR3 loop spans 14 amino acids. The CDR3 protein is CASSLALGAGELFF. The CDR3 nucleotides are TGTGCCAGCAGCTTAGCACTAGGGGCCGGGGAGCTGTTTTTT.

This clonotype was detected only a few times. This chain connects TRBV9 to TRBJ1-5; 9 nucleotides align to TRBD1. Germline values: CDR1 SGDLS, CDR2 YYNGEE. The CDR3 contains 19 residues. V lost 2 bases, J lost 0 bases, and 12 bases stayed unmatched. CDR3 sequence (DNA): TGTGCCAGCAGCGTGGAGGACAGGGGAAATCGTGGTAGCAATCAGCCCCAGCATTTT. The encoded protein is CASSVEDRGNRGSNQPQHF.

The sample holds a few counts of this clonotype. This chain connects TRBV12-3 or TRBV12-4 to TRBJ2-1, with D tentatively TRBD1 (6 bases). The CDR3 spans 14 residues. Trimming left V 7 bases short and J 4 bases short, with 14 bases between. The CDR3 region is CASTLTGQYNEQFF. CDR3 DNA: TGTGCCAGCACCCTTACAGGACAGTACAATGAGCAGTTCTTC.